The 18 T cell receptor beta chains presented below share a single source sample, sequenced in a study of cytomegalovirus exposure and HLA in healthy donors. Profiling relied on immunoSEQ multiplex PCR, and the TCRdb table lists in-frame clones only, not all of them. The repertoire holds roughly 110,000 clones, around 90% seen once, with more than 1.5% in the top ten. The sequenced material came from PBMCs. The source is a woman aged 18 to 35 in good health and CMV-seropositive.

This chain uses TRBV6-5 with TRBJ2-6; D gene ambiguous. Germline V gene lookup returns CDR1 MNHEY and CDR2 SVGAGI. V lost 5 bases to trimming and J lost 0 bases, with 8 bases between them. This CDR3 is 15 amino acids long. The CDR3 spells CASSHQRSGANVLTF. As DNA, the CDR3 is TGTGCCAGCAGTCATCAGCGCTCTGGGGCCAACGTCCTGACTTTC.

V is TRBV9 and J is TRBJ2-7; 10 bases fit TRBD1. The length of the CDR3 is 15 residues. Looked up from germline, CDR1 is SGDLS and CDR2 is YYNGEE. The V and J ends lost 0 bases and 3 bases, in that order; junction bases with no gene match: 3. The CDR3 DNA is TGTGCCAGCAGCGTAGCTGGGACAGGGGTCTACGAGCAGTACTTC. Its protein product is CASSVAGTGVYEQYF.

J is TRBJ1-2 and V is TRBV4-2; 8 positions match TRBD1. V shed 0 bases and J 5 bases; nucleotides not matched to a gene: 11. This CDR3 contains 17 residues. Germline V lookup: CDR1 LGHNA, CDR2 YNFKEQ. The CDR3 here is CASSQEGPGQDLYGYTF. DNA for the CDR3: TGTGCCAGCAGCCAAGAAGGTCCGGGACAGGATCTATATGGCTACACCTTC.

This chain connects TRBV18 to TRBJ2-7; 8 bases match TRBD1. Germline V lookup: CDR1 KGHSH, CDR2 LQKENI. This CDR3 is built from 14 residues. The V gene end was trimmed by 1 base and the J gene end by 5 bases; junction bases not matched to a gene: 4. The DNA for the CDR3 is TGTGCCAGCTCACCACGGGACAGGCGCAACGAGCAGTACTTC. Its protein is CASSPRDRRNEQYF.

V gene TRBV15 combines with J gene TRBJ2-3, with 7 bases identical to TRBD2. Germline V gene data show CDR1 as LNHNV and CDR2 as YYDKDF (reference sequence). V shed 5 bases and J 0 bases; nucleotides not matched to a gene: 8. The CDR3 is made up of 16 amino acids. CDR3 protein: CATSGRRGLSTDTQYF. In DNA form, the CDR3 reads TGTGCCACCAGCGGAAGACGGGGACTAAGCACAGATACGCAGTATTTT. Combining the CDR3 with reference TRBV15 and TRBJ2-3 gives the whole variable domain DAMVIQNPRYQVTQFGKPVTLSCSQTLNHNVMYWYQQKSSQAPKLLFHYYDKDFNNEADTPDNFQSRRPNTSFCFLDIRSPGLGDTAMYLCATSGRRGLSTDTQYFGPGTRLTVL.

The V call is TRBV7-8, the J call TRBJ1-4, with D uncertain. In germline, CDR1 is SGHVS, CDR2 FQNEAQ. V dropped 5 bases and J dropped 4 bases, with 11 bases sitting between them. The CDR3 consists of 14 residues. The CDR3, as DNA: TGTGCCAGCAGCGCGTCGGGGATTAATGAAAAACTGTTTTTT. Translating it yields CASSASGINEKLFF.

The chain is built from TRBV28 and TRBJ1-2, with 7 bases lining up with TRBD1. There are 13 residues in the CDR3. The trim removed 6 bases at V and 8 bases at J, leaving 9 bases unmatched. CDR1 MDHEN and CDR2 SYDVKM come from the germline V gene. This CDR3 is CASSDTGVRGYTF. DNA for the CDR3: TGTGCCAGCAGCGATACAGGGGTACGGGGCTACACCTTC.

V gene TRBV10-3 combines with J gene TRBJ1-5; D call uncertain. Per germline, CDR1 ENHRY and CDR2 SYGVKD. V shed 0 bases and J shed 6 bases, with 15 bases lying between them. The CDR3 consists of 16 residues. In nucleotides, the CDR3 is TGTGCCATCAGTGAGTCGATCGGGGATTTAGGTCAGCCCCAGCATTTT. Translated, it gives CAISESIGDLGQPQHF.

This clone rates as medium-sized (0.01 to 0.1%). This sample includes further DNA sequences coding for the same CDR3. This sequence joins TRBV6-6 and TRBJ1-1; 8 bases agree with TRBD1. The V segment lost 5 bases and the J segment 2 bases; nucleotides outside the gene matches: 4. This CDR3 is 14 amino acids long. Germline values: CDR1 MNHNY, CDR2 SVGAGI (reference sequence). The CDR3 spells CASSPTGGNTEAFF. CDR3 nucleotide sequence: TGTGCCAGCAGTCCAACAGGGGGAAACACTGAAGCTTTCTTT.

This chain uses TRBV6-5 with TRBJ1-1; possible D gene TRBD1, 6 bases. The germline V gene has CDR1 MNHEY and CDR2 SVGAGI. The CDR3 is made up of 13 amino acids. Trimming removed 6 bases from V and 4 bases from J, with 12 bases in between. The CDR3 loop is CASSPGRGTEAFF. The CDR3 DNA reads TGTGCCAGCAGCCCCGGCAGGGGCACTGAAGCTTTCTTT.

The chain recombines TRBV2 with TRBJ2-4; D uncertain. Germline CDR1 and CDR2: SNHLY and FYNNEI. V was cut by 4 bases and J by 6 bases, with 10 bases left in between. This CDR3 comprises 13 residues. CDR3 residues: CASSAPGSNIQYF. In DNA form, the CDR3 reads TGTGCCAGCAGTGCCCCCGGGTCAAACATTCAGTACTTC.

The V call is TRBV21-1, the J call TRBJ2-7; TRBD1 is the table's D call and was not checked against the DNA. TRBV21-1 is a pseudogene segment. CDR3 length: 16 amino acids. The CDR3 DNA reads as TGTGCCAGCAGCAAAAAGGACCGGGACAGGTTATACGAGCAGTACGTC. The encoded protein is CASSKKDRDRLYEQYV.

The chain employs TRBV28 and TRBJ1-5; D remains ambiguous. This CDR3 contains 14 residues. CDR1 and CDR2 (germline): MDHEN, SYDVKM. V lost 3 bases and J lost 3, with 9 bases in between. The CDR3 protein is CASSFYGYNQPQHF. DNA of the CDR3: TGTGCCAGCAGTTTTTACGGGTACAATCAGCCCCAGCATTTT.

CDR3 nucleotides: TGTGCCAGCAGCCCCAATGGCTACACCTTC. Its translation is CASSPNGYTF. The chain carries TRBV7-9 and TRBJ1-2; D is unclear. The CDR3 consists of 10 residues. Germline CDR1 reads SEHNR; CDR2 reads FQNEAQ (reference sequence). Trimming stripped 5 bases from V and 6 bases from J, with 4 bases between. The variable domain in full, with the rest retrieved from reference TRBV7-9 and TRBJ1-2, is DTGVSQNPRHKITKRGQNVTFRCDPISEHNRLYWYRQTLGQGPEFLTYFQNEAQLEKSRLLSDRFSAERPKGSFSTLEIQRTEQGDSAMYLCASSPNGYTFGSGTRLTVV.

Details on this clone: No DNA is shown, since the ends of the CDR3 on it are uncertain; the CDR3 is the one TCRdb lists. The chain couples TRBV28 to TRBJ1-4; the table calls TRBD1, which could not be checked here. 17 amino acids form the CDR3, both terminal residues included. The germline gives CDR1 MDHEN, CDR2 SYDVKM. The CDR3 spells CASSSSVGQGENEKLFF.

The chain couples TRBV6-5 to TRBJ1-5; D remains unclear. From germline, CDR1 is MNHEY and CDR2 SVGAGI. The CDR3 is made up of 14 amino acids. Trimming removed 5 bases at V and 0 bases at J, with 8 bases between. The CDR3 sequence is CASSGGVSNQPQHF. CDR3 coding DNA: TGTGCCAGCAGTGGAGGAGTTAGCAATCAGCCCCAGCATTTT.

This chain links TRBV6-5 with TRBJ1-2, with 9 bases identical to TRBD1. The trim removed 2 bases at V and 8 bases at J, leaving 9 bases unmatched. The CDR3 is made up of 15 amino acids. Germline CDR1 and CDR2: MNHEY and SVGAGI. In DNA, the CDR3 is TGTGCCAGCAGTTACGGGGGACAGGGTGTGGACGGCTACACCTTC. Its translation: CASSYGGQGVDGYTF.

The chain employs TRBV4-3 and TRBJ2-3; 7 nucleotides align to TRBD2. Per the germline V gene, CDR1 is LGHNA and CDR2 is YSLEER. The CDR3 has 16 residues. V trimming: 4 bases; J trimming: 0 bases; junction bases outside the gene matches: 7. The CDR3 region is CASSREAGLSTDTQYF. CDR3 DNA: TGCGCCAGCAGCCGAGAAGCGGGGCTTAGCACAGATACGCAGTATTTT.